The table lists the clone carrying this T cell receptor (beta chain) with many counts. The antigen is not known. The sample is drawn from a study of T cells after yellow fever vaccination. General study findings and limits: Boosting was followed by the reappearance of most primary-vaccination clones (just under 97% CD4, more than 70% CD8).

One entry per CDR3 protein results from TCRdb running MiXCR on the 5' RACE reads. Among 110,000 to 150,000 distinct CDR3 sequences listed, 6.6% were seen once. CDR1 and CDR2 (germline): SGHRS, YFSETQ. The CDR3 covers 12 residues. The ends lost 4 bases at V and 4 bases at J; junction bases unmatched: 1. Source: CD4+ T cells sorted from PBMCs, taken 10 days after the yellow fever booster vaccination. This chain links TRBV5-1 with TRBJ2-7; 8 bases line up with TRBD1. The source is a man aged 25-45 years who received the YFV17D yellow fever vaccine. DNA of the CDR3: TGCGCCAGCAGCGGACAGGGATACGAGCAGTACTTC. Translated: CASSGQGYEQYF.